This T cell receptor beta chain derives from a study of blood T cells in healthy people across ages. Whole-study results and caveats: Naive CD4+ cell counts and diversity both ran higher in long-lived than in aged donors. Roughly linearly, TCR beta diversity per million T cells fell as age increased.

A note on this clonotype: Its specificity is unknown.

The CDR3 is 13 residues long. Trimming left V 6 bases short and J 2 bases short, with 13 bases between. Germline CDR1 reads SQVTM; CDR2 reads ANQGSEA. Extraction yielded at least 5 micrograms of total RNA per sample. A second about 6 to 12 cycle PCR used barcoded and J-beta primers. A template-switch adaptor containing 12 random nucleotides labeled each cDNA molecule. One entry per CDR3 protein results from TCRdb running MiXCR on the 5' RACE reads. The sample records roughly 800,000 distinct CDR3 sequences, about 48% being singletons. The J gene is TRBJ2-5, the V gene TRBV29-1; D possibly matches TRBD1 or TRBD2 (5 bases each). Sequenced: blood. The clonotype was recovered from an elderly man in good health. CDR3 DNA sequence: TGCAGCGTCTCGGGACGGCTACAAGAGACCCAGTACTTC. Protein product: CSVSGRLQETQYF.